This T cell receptor beta chain comes out of a study of shared clonotypes between healthy human individuals. Study as a whole: Donor composition was a couple of women and a few men, aged 18 to 49. Study results and caveats: Naive CD4 clonotypes overlapped across a handful of donors at about 5%.

Assay used: immunoSEQ multiplex PCR; TCRdb lists only in-frame clones, some missing. Among a few hundred thousand clones listed, about nine tenths were seen once. Germline V CDR1 and CDR2: SNHLY, FYNNEI. CDR3 length equals 15 residues. V trimming: 6 bases; J trimming: 0 bases; junction bases outside the gene matches: 5. This clone occurred once. Its antigen is not identified. The sample comprised memory CD8+ T cells sorted from blood. Subset: CD45RO+ cells pooled with CCR7-negative TemRA cells. The receptor was derived from a man between 18 and 29 years old in good health. This sequence joins TRBV2 and TRBJ1-3; TRBD1 matches 7 bases. The DNA for the CDR3 is TGTGCCAGCAGCAGGGACAGTAGCTCTGGAAACACCATATATTTT. Residues: CASSRDSSSGNTIYF.